Below, 30 T cell receptor beta chains from the same sample are listed, as sequenced in a study of spatial heterogeneity in lung cancer. Overall study results and limits: Intratumoral expanded alpha and beta TCR counts were found to track tumor mutation counts.

TCRdb re-called the 5' RACE reads through MiXCR, storing one row per CDR3 protein. This table has 7,000 or so distinct CDR3 sequences, about 11% appearing once. Time point given: sample taken at primary tumor resection. The antigens for these receptors are not known. This material consisted of lung tumor tissue, taken at surgery. All receptors derive from a female donor with early-stage non-small cell lung cancer.

This clonotype was recorded at least ten times. The rearrangement links TRBV7-8 to TRBJ2-7; possible D gene TRBD1, 7 bases. Trimming pared 4 bases from V and 6 bases from J, leaving 13 bases between. The CDR3 contains 13 residues. Germline loops: CDR1 SGHVS, CDR2 FQNEAQ. This CDR3 is CASSSGTAGEQYF. The CDR3 DNA follows: TGTGCCAGCAGCTCAGGGACAGCGGGCGAGCAGTACTTC.

This clonotype came up a few times. The chain couples TRBV7-8 to TRBJ2-1; 8 nucleotides align to TRBD2. Losses at the gene ends were 2 bases for V and 5 bases for J; bases not matched to a gene: 5. The CDR3 sequence is 15 residues long. Germline CDR1 reads SGHVS; CDR2 reads FQNEAQ. The CDR3 nucleotides read TGTGCCAGCAGCTTAACCGTAGCGGGGCACAATGAGCAGTTCTTC. It encodes CASSLTVAGHNEQFF.

This clonotype was picked up a small number of times. The chain carries TRBV29-1 and TRBJ1-1; D is unclear. Germline V lookup: CDR1 SQVTM, CDR2 ANQGSEA. This CDR3 is built from 14 residues. V was trimmed by 0 bases and J by 0 bases, leaving 8 bases between them. The CDR3 here is CSVEDWVLNTEAFF. The DNA for the CDR3 is TGCAGCGTTGAAGATTGGGTACTGAACACTGAAGCTTTCTTT.

This clonotype has ten or more counts. The chain links TRBV11-2 to TRBJ2-5, with 14 bases identical to TRBD2. J gave up 1 base and V 4 bases, and 2 bases lay outside the gene matches. In germline, CDR1 is SGHAT, CDR2 FQNNGV. The CDR3 consists of 16 residues. The CDR3, as DNA: TGTGCCAGCAGCTGGGGGACTAGCGGGGGCCAAGAGACCCAGTACTTC. This encodes CASSWGTSGGQETQYF.

This clonotype was seen a handful of times. CDR3 sequence reads: CASSLQVKMGDTQYF. For the CDR3, the DNA is TGTGCCAGCAGTTTACAGGTCAAAATGGGAGATACGCAGTATTTT. J is TRBJ2-3 and V is TRBV28; D ambiguous. Germline CDR1 is MDHEN and CDR2 is SYDVKM. The CDR3 runs 15 residues. Trimming cost V 2 bases and J 5 bases, with 14 bases left between them.

J is TRBJ2-1 and V is TRBV5-6; 7 positions agree with TRBD1. CDR1 is SGHDT and CDR2 is YYEEEE in the germline V gene. Trimming cost V 4 bases and J 9 bases; bases outside gene matches: 7. This CDR3 is built from 13 residues. The CDR3 region has the DNA TGTGCCAGCAGCACCACAGGGGCCATTGAGCAGTTCTTC. This sequence encodes CASSTTGAIEQFF. The entire variable domain, with the rest obtained from reference TRBV5-6 and TRBJ2-1, is as follows: DAGVTQSPTHLIKTRGQQVTLRCSPKSGHDTVSWYQQALGQGPQFIFQYYEEEERQRGNFPDRFSGHQFPNYSSELNVNALLLGDSALYLCASSTTGAIEQFFGPGTRLTVL.

The V call is TRBV19, the J call TRBJ2-1; 13 bases agree with TRBD2. Germline V CDR1 and CDR2: LNHDA, SQIVND (reference sequence). With 4 bases clipped from V and 8 bases from J, the junction kept 8 bases outside the gene matches. There are 16 residues in the CDR3. CDR3 in DNA: TGTGCCAGTAGTACTTCACTAGCGGGGGGGCCGTATGAGCAGTTCTTC. Its translation: CASSTSLAGGPYEQFF.

The chain is built from TRBV29-1 and TRBJ1-1, with D hard to call. With 3 bases removed from V and 2 bases from J, the gap between germline ends came to 7 bases. CDR1 is SQVTM, CDR2 ANQGSEA, per germline. The CDR3 contains 12 residues. CDR3: CSVEPGNTEAFF. DNA of the CDR3: TGCAGCGTTGAGCCGGGCAACACTGAAGCTTTCTTT.

The V and J genes are TRBV7-8 and TRBJ2-5; TRBD1 matches 11 bases. This CDR3 region has 14 residues. The germline gives CDR1 SGHVS, CDR2 FQNEAQ. The ends lost 5 bases at V and 3 bases at J; junction bases unmatched: 2. CDR3 protein: CASSTGQGEETQYF. CDR3 nucleotides: TGTGCCAGCAGCACGGGACAGGGGGAAGAGACCCAGTACTTC.

The table lists this clonotype with many counts. CDR3 coding DNA: TGTGCCAGCTGGGCCCGCGTGGGGTCCGGGGAGCTGTTTTTT. Protein: CASWARVGSGELFF. This sequence joins TRBV28 and TRBJ2-2, with D uncertain. The CDR3 totals 14 residues. The V end lost 8 bases, the J end lost 6 bases, and 16 bases lay between the germline ends. Germline CDR1 is MDHEN and CDR2 is SYDVKM.

This clonotype has at least ten counts. This chain joins TRBV4-3 and TRBJ1-1; the D is unclear. Germline V gene lookup returns CDR1 LGHNA and CDR2 YSLEER. This CDR3 spans 15 amino acids. Trimming cost V 0 bases and J 0 bases, with 8 bases left between them. In DNA form, the CDR3 reads TGCGCCAGCAGCCAAGATAGAGGGCTGAACACTGAAGCTTTCTTT. This codes for CASSQDRGLNTEAFF.

This clonotype showed up just a few times. The chain is built from TRBV29-1 and TRBJ2-1; D gene ambiguous. Trimming removed 4 bases at V and 1 base at J, with 5 bases between. Germline assignment: CDR1 SQVTM and CDR2 ANQGSEA. The CDR3 contains 12 residues. The DNA of the CDR3 is TGCAGCGTTGGGGATTCCTACAATGAGCAGTTCTTC. The encoded protein is CSVGDSYNEQFF.

The chain carries TRBV20-1 and TRBJ2-3; 11 bases agree with TRBD2. J lost 2 bases, V lost 6 bases, and 4 bases had no gene match. The CDR3 spans 14 residues. Germline loops: CDR1 DFQATT, CDR2 SNEGSKA (reference sequence). CDR3 DNA sequence: TGCAGTGCAACGACTAGCGGGGCCACAGATACGCAGTATTTT. It is translated as CSATTSGATDTQYF.

This chain joins TRBV12-3 or TRBV12-4 and TRBJ2-7; TRBD1 aligns across 10 bases. The CDR3 sequence is 14 residues long. J gave up 5 bases and V 6 bases, and 7 bases lay outside the gene matches. CDR3 sequence: CASSTGTGAHEQYF. CDR3 nucleotides: TGTGCCAGCAGCACCGGGACAGGGGCCCACGAGCAGTACTTC.

The table lists this clonotype with many counts. The J gene is TRBJ2-3, the V gene TRBV30; D uncertain. V gave up 8 bases and J gave up 5 bases, with 20 bases separating them. Germline values: CDR1 GTSNPN, CDR2 SVGIG (reference sequence). The CDR3 sequence is 14 residues long. The CDR3 DNA reads TGTGCCCGCAGTGGCTGGGCATCCCAAGATACGCAGTATTTT. Amino acids: CARSGWASQDTQYF.

This clonotype was observed a handful of times. The V and J genes are TRBV2 and TRBJ2-7, with a weak D call TRBD2 (6 bases). Between the trimmed V and J ends, which lost 11 bases and 11 bases, there was a span of 19 bases. Germline V gives CDR1 SNHLY, CDR2 FYNNEI. This CDR3 contains 11 residues. The CDR3 sequence: CAGRDSQMEYF. CDR3 DNA sequence: TGTGCCGGCCGGGACTCCCAGATGGAGTACTTC.

This clonotype was recorded at least ten times. The chain has TRBV5-1 and TRBJ2-3; D perhaps matches TRBD2 (6 bases). The CDR3 is made up of 13 amino acids. From germline, CDR1 is SGHRS and CDR2 YFSETQ. The ends were cut back, 1 base at V and 11 bases at J, with 14 bases in the middle. In DNA, the CDR3 is TGCGCCAGCAGCTTGACGGGGGACGCAAGGCAGTATTTT. Amino acid sequence: CASSLTGDARQYF.

By share, this clonotype ranks as medium-sized (0.01 to 0.1%). The chain couples TRBV5-1 to TRBJ1-1; D is ambiguous. The V end lost 1 base, the J end lost 1 base, and 11 bases lay between the germline ends. The CDR3 has 15 amino acids. Looked up from germline, CDR1 is SGHRS and CDR2 is YFSETQ. This CDR3 is CASSLYERWNTEAFF. The CDR3 bases are TGCGCCAGCAGCTTGTATGAGCGATGGAACACTGAAGCTTTCTTT. Supplemented by reference TRBV5-1 and TRBJ1-1, the full variable domain reads KAGVTQTPRYLIKTRGQQVTLSCSPISGHRSVSWYQQTPGQGLQFLFEYFSETQRNKGNFPGRFSGRQFSNSRSEMNVSTLELGDSALYLCASSLYERWNTEAFFGQGTRLTVV.

This chain links TRBV7-6 with TRBJ1-1, with D perhaps matching TRBD1 (5 bases). The V and J ends lost 5 bases and 3 bases respectively, with 16 bases between them. Looked up from germline, CDR1 is SGHVS and CDR2 is FNYEAQ. The CDR3 spans 15 residues. CDR3 protein: CASSATIGEYTEAFF. The CDR3 coding sequence is TGTGCCAGCAGCGCAACCATAGGGGAGTACACTGAAGCTTTCTTT.

Judged by abundance, this clonotype is medium-sized. This chain links TRBV11-2 with TRBJ2-5; D may be TRBD1 (5 bases). The CDR3 is 14 amino acids. CDR1 and CDR2 (germline): SGHAT, FQNNGV. V was trimmed by 5 bases and J by 4 bases, leaving 14 bases between them. The CDR3 spells CASSLRAPRETQYF. CDR3 nucleotide sequence: TGTGCCAGCAGCCTCAGGGCGCCAAGAGAGACCCAGTACTTC.

The chain employs TRBV28 and TRBJ1-3, with a possible D match to TRBD1 (6 bases). The germline V and J ends were trimmed by 2 bases and 4 bases, with 12 bases remaining between them. Germline CDR1 MDHEN, CDR2 SYDVKM. The CDR3 runs to 15 residues. For the CDR3, the DNA is TGTGCCAGCAGTTTACAGGGGCCTGTCGGAAACACCATATATTTT. This codes for CASSLQGPVGNTIYF.

This clonotype is categorized as medium-sized. The chain recombines TRBV10-3 with TRBJ2-1; D might be TRBD1 (7 bases). The V gene's germline CDR1 is ENHRY and CDR2 SYGVKD. This CDR3 has 16 residues. Trimming left V 0 bases short and J 8 bases short, with 17 bases between. This CDR3 reads CAISESRDRAGDEQFF. The CDR3 DNA is TGTGCCATCAGTGAGTCGCGGGACAGAGCCGGGGATGAGCAGTTCTTC.

This sequence joins TRBV2 and TRBJ1-6; D is unresolved. Between the trimmed V and J ends, which lost 7 bases and 4 bases, there was a span of 11 bases. Per germline, CDR1 SNHLY and CDR2 FYNNEI. The CDR3 totals 14 residues. In DNA form, the CDR3 reads TGTGCCAGCAATTTGTATACTTATAATTCACCCCTCCACTTT. Translating gives CASNLYTYNSPLHF.

Only a few counts were recorded for this clonotype. This chain connects TRBV4-1 to TRBJ1-1, with 10 positions matching TRBD1. The V gene end was trimmed by 1 base and the J gene end by 6 bases; junction bases not matched to a gene: 2. The germline gives CDR1 MGHRA, CDR2 YSYEKL. The CDR3 has 14 residues. CDR3 DNA sequence: TGCGCCAGCAGCCAAGGACAGGGGGCTCCTGAAGCTTTCTTT. Its protein product is CASSQGQGAPEAFF.

This clonotype was observed at least ten times. The J gene is TRBJ2-7, the V gene TRBV10-3; 7 bases match TRBD1. The V gene's germline CDR1 is ENHRY and CDR2 SYGVKD. Losses at the gene ends were 5 bases for V and 2 bases for J; bases not matched to a gene: 12. The CDR3 has 16 amino acids. The CDR3: CAISPLGATGAYEQYF. In DNA form, the CDR3 reads TGTGCCATCAGTCCCCTGGGGGCCACAGGGGCCTACGAGCAGTACTTC.

There are a few counts of this clonotype. This chain links TRBV29-1 with TRBJ2-5; 9 positions agree with TRBD1. Per the germline V gene, CDR1 is SQVTM and CDR2 is ANQGSEA. Trimming cost V 2 bases and J 14 bases; bases outside gene matches: 9. This CDR3 is 12 amino acids long. The CDR3 DNA reads TGCAGCGTTGAACCCTCAGGACAGGGGCATTACTTC. It is translated as CSVEPSGQGHYF.

In its sample, this clonotype ranks as medium-sized. The chain joins TRBV7-2 to TRBJ1-4; D is perhaps TRBD1 (5 bases). The V gene's germline CDR1 is SGHTA and CDR2 FQGNSA. V lost 5 bases and J 8 bases, leaving 21 bases between the germline ends. The CDR3 extends over 16 amino acids. CDR3 DNA: TGTGCCAGCAGCGAGGGGAGGCGCGGGGACCTCGAAAAACTGTTTTTT. The encoded protein is CASSEGRRGDLEKLFF.

This sequence joins TRBV7-3 and TRBJ2-1, with TRBD2 matching over 8 bases. V lost 2 bases to trimming and J lost 6 bases; unmatched junction nucleotides: 3. CDR3 length: 14 amino acids. In germline, CDR1 is SGHTA, CDR2 FQGTGA. The CDR3 DNA reads as TGTGCCAGCAGCTTACGAGCGGGGGCCAATGAGCAGTTCTTC. Translated: CASSLRAGANEQFF.

This clonotype was counted a few times. This chain uses TRBV7-3 with TRBJ1-5, with 7 bases identical to TRBD1. The CDR3 has 17 residues. J gave up 3 bases and V 2 bases, and 10 bases lay outside the gene matches. Germline CDR1 is SGHTA and CDR2 is FQGTGA. CDR3 DNA: TGTGCCAGCAGCTTAGACGGGACAGCGTTTTTCAATCAGCCCCAGCATTTT. This codes for CASSLDGTAFFNQPQHF. Using reference TRBV7-3 and TRBJ1-5 for the parts outside the CDR3, the full variable domain is GAGVSQTPSNKVTEKGKYVELRCDPISGHTALYWYRQSLGQGPEFLIYFQGTGAADDSGLPNDRFFAVRPEGSVSTLKIQRTERGDSAVYLCASSLDGTAFFNQPQHFGDGTRLSIL.

This clonotype is categorized as medium-sized. The rearrangement links TRBV11-2 to TRBJ2-1; TRBD2 aligns across 16 bases. The V gene's germline CDR1 is SGHAT and CDR2 FQNNGV. The CDR3 has 18 residues. V trimming: 5 bases; J trimming: 6 bases; junction bases outside the gene matches: 10. The CDR3 region is CASSQAGTSGRAVNEQFF. As DNA, the CDR3 is TGTGCCAGCAGCCAAGCCGGGACTAGCGGGAGGGCGGTCAATGAGCAGTTCTTC.